These T cell receptor beta chains were read from a single sample in a study of identical twins. TCRdb reanalysed the 5' RACE reads using MiXCR and keeps one entry per CDR3 protein. Of 250,000 to 350,000 distinct CDR3 sequences listed, 8% to 9.5% are singletons. These records were also assigned to another study, of yellow fever vaccine responses in identical twins.

The sequenced sample consisted of CD8+ T cells sorted from blood. The receptor source for this set is a woman between 18 and 29 years old in good health. CDR3s include the opening cysteine and the closing phenylalanine or tryptophan. Each record gives: V gene, D gene, J gene, clone size, CDR3 DNA, CDR3 protein. The D gene is left open where the match is weak. A clone size is listed for some rows: how often the clone was seen (once, few, many), or a class if it is expanded.

TRBV27	TRBD2	TRBJ2-2	few	TGTGCCAGCACGCGGGGGGGCCTGACCGGGGAGCTGTTTTTT	CASTRGGLTGELFF
TRBV2	-	TRBJ2-7	-	TGTGCCAGCAGTGAAAGGCCGATAGCAGGGTACGAGCAGTACTTC	CASSERPIAGYEQYF
TRBV29-1	-	TRBJ1-2	once	TGCAGTGTGGCCTCAGGGGTTCGGGATGGCTACACCTTC	CSVASGVRDGYTF
TRBV11-2	-	TRBJ2-7	-	TGTGCCAGCAGCTTTGGATCAGAAGCCTACGAGCAGTACTTC	CASSFGSEAYEQYF
TRBV7-2	TRBD2	TRBJ2-5	-	TGTGCCAGCAGCTTGGAGCGGGGGGGCATCCAAGAGACCCAGTACTTC	CASSLERGGIQETQYF
TRBV9	-	TRBJ1-2	few	TGTGCCAGCAGCGTAGCCAGAAACTTAAACTATGGCTACACCTTC	CASSVARNLNYGYTF
TRBV12-3/TRBV12-4	-	TRBJ2-5	few	TGTGCCAGCAAAGGGCGGCAAGAGACCCAGTACTTC	CASKGRQETQYF
TRBV12-3/TRBV12-4	TRBD1	TRBJ1-2	many	TGTGCCAGCAGTTTACAGGGGGCAAACTATGGCTACACCTTC	CASSLQGANYGYTF
TRBV7-3	-	TRBJ2-5	many	TGTGCCAGCAGCTTAAGAGGGGCTGCGTTACAAGAGACCCAGTACTTC	CASSLRGAALQETQYF
TRBV28	-	TRBJ1-5	-	TGTGCCAGCAGTCTGCTCGGTACAACCAATCAGCCCCAGCATTTT	CASSLLGTTNQPQHF
TRBV20-1	TRBD2	TRBJ2-3	-	TGCAGTGCTAGAGATCCTTTTAGCGGGGGGAGCACAGATACGCAGTATTTT	CSARDPFSGGSTDTQYF
TRBV11-1	TRBD1	TRBJ2-1	few	TGTGCCAGCAGCTTAGGAGGGACAGGGGACTTCTACAATGAGCAGTTCTTC	CASSLGGTGDFYNEQFF
TRBV24-1	TRBD1	TRBJ2-6	-	TGTGCCACCAGGGACAGGGGCGTTAAATCTGGGGCCAACGTCCTGACTTTC	CATRDRGVKSGANVLTF
TRBV9	-	TRBJ1-6	-	TGTGCCAGCAGCGCGGCCGGGGGAGGTAATTCACCCCTCCACTTT	CASSAAGGGNSPLHF
TRBV6-2/TRBV6-3	-	TRBJ2-7	many	TGTGCCAGCAGCAGCCCGACAGATTCCTACGAGCAGTACTTC	CASSSPTDSYEQYF
TRBV4-2	-	TRBJ2-7	few	TGTGCCAGCAGCCTAGGGGAAGTCGAGCAGTACTTC	CASSLGEVEQYF
TRBV12-3/TRBV12-4	TRBD1	TRBJ2-3	many	TGTGCCAATGACAGGGGAACAGATACGCAGTATTTT	CANDRGTDTQYF
TRBV29-1	TRBD2	TRBJ2-5	many	TGCAGCGTTGAAGGGGGGGGTCTAGCAGGAGAGACCCAGTACTTC	CSVEGGGLAGETQYF
TRBV12-3/TRBV12-4	TRBD1	TRBJ1-2	few	TGTGCCAGCAGTTCACCCCAGGGGGCCTCAAACTATGGCTACACCTTC	CASSSPQGASNYGYTF
TRBV20-1	TRBD2	TRBJ2-3	-	TGCAGTGCCCCTCCTATTGCGACTAGCGGGAGGGCCTCCTCAGATACGCAGTATTTT	CSAPPIATSGRASSDTQYF
TRBV7-2	-	TRBJ2-6	few	TGTGCCAGCAGCTTAGAAGGGGTCGTCCTGACTTTC	CASSLEGVVLTF
TRBV29-1	-	TRBJ2-1	-	TGCAGCGGAGCGGAATACTCCTACAATGAGCAGTTCTTC	CSGAEYSYNEQFF
TRBV7-8	-	TRBJ2-5	few	TGTGCCAGCAGCGCCCCCGGAGACGACGAAGAGACCCAGTACTTC	CASSAPGDDEETQYF
TRBV20-1	TRBD1	TRBJ2-1	few	TGCAGTGCTATTGGGACAGGGCGGAATGAGCAGTTCTTC	CSAIGTGRNEQFF
TRBV4-1	TRBD2	TRBJ2-1	-	TGCGCCAGCAGCCATGGACTAGCCATGAGCTCCTACAATGAGCAGTTCTTC	CASSHGLAMSSYNEQFF
TRBV9	-	TRBJ1-2	many	TGTGCCAGCAGCGGGGGCAGGAGGGATTATGGCTACACCTTC	CASSGGRRDYGYTF
TRBV7-2	TRBD2	TRBJ2-1	-	TGTGCCAGCAGCGAGTCGGGACTAGCGGGGATTGAGCAGTTCTTC	CASSESGLAGIEQFF
TRBV7-9	-	TRBJ2-2	-	TGTGCCAGCAGCTTAGGGTCCCCCGGGGAGCTGTTTTTT	CASSLGSPGELFF
TRBV6-5	-	TRBJ2-4	few	TGTGCCAGCAGTTACTTTTCGGCCAAAAACATTCAGTACTTC	CASSYFSAKNIQYF
TRBV6-1	-	TRBJ1-5	-	TGTGCCACCCCGGCCCTCACCGCTTATCAGCCCCAGCATTTT	CATPALTAYQPQHF
TRBV12-5	-	TRBJ1-1	many	TGTGCTAGTCGCGGGAACACTGAAGCTTTCTTT	CASRGNTEAFF
TRBV6-5	TRBD2	TRBJ2-1	few	TGTGCCAGCAGTTACTCACTAGCGGGGGGCTACGATGAGCAGTTCTTC	CASSYSLAGGYDEQFF
TRBV29-1	TRBD1	TRBJ1-2	-	TGCAGCGCCGAGACAGGGGGCCTTGATGGCTACACCTTC	CSAETGGLDGYTF
TRBV7-2	TRBD2	TRBJ2-3	few	TGTGCCAGCAGCTTTCGAGCGGGGGGGACCACAGATACGCAGTATTTT	CASSFRAGGTTDTQYF
TRBV7-8	-	TRBJ1-2	many	TGTGCCAGCAGCTTAGCGGGGGGTAGCTATGGCTACACCTTC	CASSLAGGSYGYTF
TRBV9	TRBD1	TRBJ2-3	-	TGTGCCAGCAGCGTAGCTTCCTTGGACAGGGCCACAGATACGCAGTATTTT	CASSVASLDRATDTQYF
TRBV11-1	-	TRBJ2-3	many	TGTGCCAGCAGCGACGTGATCCGAACGAGGGGGGGTGCACAAATGGATACGCAGTATTTT	CASSDVIRTRGGAQMDTQYF
TRBV20-1	TRBD2	TRBJ2-7	-	TGCAGTGCTAAAGTCCTGGGGGGGATATCCTACGAGCAGTACTTC	CSAKVLGGISYEQYF
TRBV6-1	TRBD2	TRBJ2-3	few	TGTGCCAGCAGTGAGTTTTTAGCGGGGGAGTCCCCCACAGATACGCAGTATTTT	CASSEFLAGESPTDTQYF
TRBV7-7	-	TRBJ2-7	-	TGTGCTAGCACCCTTTCGAGCGGAGCGGGCTACGAGCAGTACTTC	CASTLSSGAGYEQYF
TRBV7-2	TRBD2	TRBJ2-1	few	TGTGCCAGCAGAACCGGGACTAGCGGGAGGTCCTACAATGAGCAGTTCTTC	CASRTGTSGRSYNEQFF
TRBV7-9	-	TRBJ1-1	-	TGTGCCAGCAAGAATTCCCAACCCTTAGCTGAAGCTTTCTTT	CASKNSQPLAEAFF
TRBV27	TRBD2	TRBJ2-1	few	TGTGCCAGCAGTTCACCGGGACTAGCTGGCAATGAGCAGTTCTTC	CASSSPGLAGNEQFF
TRBV21-1	-	TRBJ2-1	-	TGTGCCAGCAGCAAAGTCCCCCGGACAACCAATGAGCAGTTCTTC	CASSKVPRTTNEQFF
TRBV20-1	TRBD1	TRBJ2-2	few	TGCAGTGCTAGGGCAAGACAGGGGGTATTATCCACCGGGGAGCTGTTTTTT	CSARARQGVLSTGELFF
TRBV29-1	TRBD2	TRBJ2-7	-	TGCAGCGTGCGGGAGGCTTCGTCCTACGAGCAGTACTTC	CSVREASSYEQYF
TRBV27	-	TRBJ2-1	few	TGTGCCAGCAGTTTATCAGCGTTGAGCTCCTACAATGAGCAGTTCTTC	CASSLSALSSYNEQFF
TRBV11-3	TRBD2	TRBJ2-5	-	TGTGCCAGCAGCTTCTCTAGCGGACAAGAGACCCAGTACTTC	CASSFSSGQETQYF
TRBV4-3	-	TRBJ2-2	few	TGCGCCAGCAGCCAAGATGGAACTCCCACCGGGGAGCTGTTTTTT	CASSQDGTPTGELFF
TRBV3-1	TRBD2	TRBJ2-1	-	TGTGCCTCCAGCAAGCAGGTCCCTTGGAGCGGGGGGGAATACAATGAGCAGTTCTTC	CASSKQVPWSGGEYNEQFF
TRBV12-3/TRBV12-4	-	TRBJ2-3	many	TGTGCCAGCAGTTTAGCGAATCCAGATACGCAGTATTTT	CASSLANPDTQYF
TRBV7-9	-	TRBJ2-2	-	TGTGCCAGCAGCCCCATTGGCACCGGGGAGCTGTTTTTT	CASSPIGTGELFF